Given below is one T cell receptor (beta chain) in context. Antigen: not known. This record belongs to a study of T-cell reconstitution after alpha-beta-depleted transplantation in children. Regarding the study as a whole: T cells produced anew were the main source of T-cell counts and diversity one year after transplant. There were reportedly several hundred expanded graft clones from which alpha-beta T cells came about two months after transplant. Certain patients had high TCRbeta diversity at day 60, and it came from recipient T cells and thymic progenitors that survived.

The library targeted TCRbeta and was prepared with unique molecular identifiers. TCRdb used MiXCR to reprocess the PCR reads, holding one entry per CDR3 protein. The table includes about 980,000 distinct CDR3 sequences, roughly 29% detected once. Germline V gene sequence: CDR1 MNHEY, CDR2 SVGEGT. CDR3 length equals 13 residues. V was shortened by 0 bases and J by 3 bases, with 5 bases between the two germline ends. This TCR was recovered from a boy under three years old who had a stem cell transplant for SCID, so the T cells may come from the graft donor. The J gene is TRBJ1-1, the V gene TRBV6-2 or TRBV6-3; no definite D call. Here the sequenced sample was PBMCs, mostly from graft donor cells, taken 360 days after TCRalphabeta/CD19-depleted stem cell transplant. The CDR3 here is CASSYSTDTEAFF. The CDR3 DNA follows: TGTGCCAGCAGTTACTCGACCGACACTGAAGCTTTCTTT.